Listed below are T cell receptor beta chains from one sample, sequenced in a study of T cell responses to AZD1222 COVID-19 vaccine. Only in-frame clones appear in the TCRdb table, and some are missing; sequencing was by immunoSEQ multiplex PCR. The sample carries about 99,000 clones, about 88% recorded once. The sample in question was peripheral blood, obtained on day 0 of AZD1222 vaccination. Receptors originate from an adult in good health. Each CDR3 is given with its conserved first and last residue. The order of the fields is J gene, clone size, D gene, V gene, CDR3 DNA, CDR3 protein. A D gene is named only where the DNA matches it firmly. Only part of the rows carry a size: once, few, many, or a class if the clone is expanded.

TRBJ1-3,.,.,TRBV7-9,TGTGCCAGCAGCCCTTCGACCTACCTCTCTGGAAACACCATATATTTT,CASSPSTYLSGNTIYF
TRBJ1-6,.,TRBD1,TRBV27,TGTGCCAGCAGTTCTCCAACGACAGGGGGAGAGAATTCACCCCTCCACTTT,CASSSPTTGGENSPLHF
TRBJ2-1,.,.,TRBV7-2,TGTGCCAGCAGCTTAGCATGGAGGAGCTCCTACAATGAGCAGTTCTTC,CASSLAWRSSYNEQFF
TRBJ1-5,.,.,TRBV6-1,TGTGCCAGCAGTGAAGAAGGAGAGAATCAGCCCCAGCATTTT,CASSEEGENQPQHF
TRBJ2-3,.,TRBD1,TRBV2,TGTGCCAGCATGAGGGACAGAAGCACAGATACGCAGTATTTT,CASMRDRSTDTQYF
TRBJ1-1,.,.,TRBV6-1,TGTGCCAGCAGTGAAAAGACAGGATGGTCGAACACTGAAGCTTTCTTT,CASSEKTGWSNTEAFF
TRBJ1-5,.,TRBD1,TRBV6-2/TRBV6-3,TGTGCCAGCAGCCTCACCGAGGGGGCGGCCAATCAGCCCCAGCATTTT,CASSLTEGAANQPQHF
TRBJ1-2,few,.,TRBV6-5,TGTGCCAGCAGTTACTTCCGGGGGTCTATTAACTATGGCTACACCTTC,CASSYFRGSINYGYTF
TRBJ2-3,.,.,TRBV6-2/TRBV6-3,TGTGCCAGCAGTTACCTACACCGGACGATTACTAGCACAGATACGCAGTATTTT,CASSYLHRTITSTDTQYF
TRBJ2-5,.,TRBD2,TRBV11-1,TGTGCCAGCAGCCCGAGACTAGCGGGGGTGGAGACCCAGTACTTC,CASSPRLAGVETQYF
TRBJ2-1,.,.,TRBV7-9,TGTGCCAGCAGCTCCCTCATGCGCTTCATGGGGGGGCCCAACAATGAGCAGTTCTTC,CASSSLMRFMGGPNNEQFF
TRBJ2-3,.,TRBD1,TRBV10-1,TGCGCCAGCAGGGAGACAGGGCTGAGCACAGATACGCAGTATTTT,CASRETGLSTDTQYF
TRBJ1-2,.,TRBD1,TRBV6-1,TGTGCCAGCAGTGAGGTAGCTGGGGCAGGGGGATTCCACACCTTC,CASSEVAGAGGFHTF
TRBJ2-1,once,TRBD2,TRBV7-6,TGTGCCAGCAGCTTATACGTCGGTGCGGGGGGGCGTAATGAGCAGTTCTTC,CASSLYVGAGGRNEQFF
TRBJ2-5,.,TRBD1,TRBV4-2,TGTGCCAGCAGCCAGAGTACAGGGGGCCGTGAGACCCAGTACTTC,CASSQSTGGRETQYF
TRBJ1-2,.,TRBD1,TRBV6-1,TGTGCCAGCAGTGAAGCAGTACAGGGGCCAACTAAAGGCTACACCTTC,CASSEAVQGPTKGYTF
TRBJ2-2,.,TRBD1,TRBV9,TGTGCCAGCAGCGCAAGGACAGGGGGCTTATGGAACACCGGGGAGCTGTTTTTT,CASSARTGGLWNTGELFF
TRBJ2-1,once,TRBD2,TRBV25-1,TGTGCCAGCAGTGGATCCTTGGGACTAGCGGACTCCTACAATGAGCAGTTCTTC,CASSGSLGLADSYNEQFF
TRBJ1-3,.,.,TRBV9,TGTGCCAGCAGCCCACTTGGGACGGCTGGAAACACCATATATTTT,CASSPLGTAGNTIYF
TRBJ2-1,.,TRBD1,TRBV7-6,TGTGCCAGCAGCTTAAAAGGGGGCGAGCAGTTCTTC,CASSLKGGEQFF
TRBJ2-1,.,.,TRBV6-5,TGTGCCAGCAGCCAGGACGGCCTCAATGAGCAGTTCTTC,CASSQDGLNEQFF
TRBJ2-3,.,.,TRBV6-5,TGTGCCAGCAGAGACGGACAATTCGCAGATACGCAGTATTTT,CASRDGQFADTQYF
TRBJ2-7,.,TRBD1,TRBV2,TGTGCCAGCAGTGAATCGGACAGGGGCCACGAGCAGTACTTC,CASSESDRGHEQYF
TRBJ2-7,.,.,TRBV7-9,TGTGCCAGCGGCCCCACTACTAGGTACGAGCAGTACTTC,CASGPTTRYEQYF
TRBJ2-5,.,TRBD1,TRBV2,TGTGCCAGCAGCCCTAGGGTAGGGGGCGCAAAGGAGACCCAGTACTTC,CASSPRVGGAKETQYF
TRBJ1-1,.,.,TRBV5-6,TGTGCCAGCAGCTTAAGGGACACAAGATTTATGAACACTGAAGCTTTCTTT,CASSLRDTRFMNTEAFF
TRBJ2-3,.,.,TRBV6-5,TGTGCCAGCAAAGGGGGGCCGATAGATACGCAGTATTTT,CASKGGPIDTQYF
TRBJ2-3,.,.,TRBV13,TGTGCCAGCAGCCCCCCAGTAGGGGGGGTAGCAGATACGCAGTATTTT,CASSPPVGGVADTQYF
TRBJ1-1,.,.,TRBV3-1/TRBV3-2,TGTGCCAGCAGCCAAGATCGAATAGGATGGAACACTGAAGCTTTCTTT,CASSQDRIGWNTEAFF
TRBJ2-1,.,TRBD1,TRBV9,TGTGCCAGCAGCGTAGCTGCAGCTTCCACAGGGGGCCATACCCATCGAAATGAGCAGTTCTTC,CASSVAAASTGGHTHRNEQFF
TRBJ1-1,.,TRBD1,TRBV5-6,TGTGCCAGCAGCATCGGGACAGGGAGATGGAACACTGAAGCTTTCTTT,CASSIGTGRWNTEAFF
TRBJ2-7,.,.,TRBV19,TGTGCCAGTAGTGACACCACCTACGAGCAGTACTTC,CASSDTTYEQYF
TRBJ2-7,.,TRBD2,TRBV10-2,TGCGCCAGCAGGAACGGACTAGCGGGGCGTGGAGAGCAGTACTTC,CASRNGLAGRGEQYF
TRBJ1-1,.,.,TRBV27,TGTGCCAGCAGTTCTTTACAGGGTTACATGAACACTGAAGCTTTCTTT,CASSSLQGYMNTEAFF
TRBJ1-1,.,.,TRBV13,TGTGCCAGCAGTTTCACAGGGAACACTGAAGCTTTCTTT,CASSFTGNTEAFF
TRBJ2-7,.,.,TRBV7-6,TGTGCCAGCAGCTTAGCGCAAGGAACTTTCTACGAGCAGTACTTC,CASSLAQGTFYEQYF
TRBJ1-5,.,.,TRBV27,TGTGCCAGCAGTTTAGTGGGTAGCAATCAGCCCCAGCATTTT,CASSLVGSNQPQHF
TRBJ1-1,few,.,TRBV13,TGTGCCAGCAGCTTACCGGGGACTGAAGCTTTCTTT,CASSLPGTEAFF
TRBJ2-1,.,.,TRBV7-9,TGTGCCAGCAGCTTACCTCGGGCCGACTCCTACAATGAGCAGTTCTTC,CASSLPRADSYNEQFF
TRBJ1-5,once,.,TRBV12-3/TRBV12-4,TGTGCCAGCAGTTTAGGGGGTTTCCAGCCCCAGCATTTT,CASSLGGFQPQHF
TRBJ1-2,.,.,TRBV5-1,TGCGCCAGCAGCTTGGCAAGCACTACGAACTATGGCTACACCTTC,CASSLASTTNYGYTF
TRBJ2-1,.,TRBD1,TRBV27,TGTGCCAGCAGTTTAGAAGGACAGGCGCTTTTCTACAATGAGCAGTTCTTC,CASSLEGQALFYNEQFF
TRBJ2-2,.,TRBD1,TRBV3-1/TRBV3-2,TGTGCCAGCAGCCAATTCTTGGGACAGGGGAACACCGGGGAGCTGTTTTTT,CASSQFLGQGNTGELFF
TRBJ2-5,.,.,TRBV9,TGTGCCAGCAGCGTAGAAGGCGCCGGGACCCAGTACTTC,CASSVEGAGTQYF